This T cell receptor beta chain was observed in a study of blood T cell repertoires in COVID-19. Clones were sequenced by immunoSEQ multiplex PCR, and TCRdb holds only the in-frame ones, with some missing. The data contain 250,000 to 300,000 clones, 85% to 90% of them singletons. The CDR3 is made up of 13 amino acids. V was cut by 5 bases and J by 5 bases, with 12 bases left in between. In germline, CDR1 is SGHTA, CDR2 FQGTGA. The clonotype originates from a woman aged 55-69 years who had recovered from COVID-19. The material sequenced was PBMCs or T cells enriched from blood (not recorded which). This chain connects TRBV7-3 to TRBJ2-5; the D gene is possibly TRBD1 (5 bases). CDR3 DNA sequence: TGTGCCAGCAGCATCAGCAAGGGGGAGACCCAGTACTTC. Translating it yields CASSISKGETQYF.